This entry lists 27 T cell receptor beta chains sequenced from one sample in a study of blood T cell repertoires in COVID-19. Repertoires were generated with immunoSEQ multiplex PCR, while TCRdb's copy carries only in-frame clones and drops some. Of roughly 120,000 clones detected, over 80% appear once; the ten largest clones hold roughly 30%. The sample taken for sequencing was peripheral blood. All receptors derive from a woman aged 65 to 85 with acute or convalescent COVID-19.

The chain joins TRBV5-1 to TRBJ2-2; D is uncertain. Germline loops: CDR1 SGHRS, CDR2 YFSETQ. The CDR3 covers 17 residues. The V end was cut by 0 bases, the J end by 0 bases, with 12 bases between. DNA of the CDR3: TGCGCCAGCAGCTTGGTTTTTTCCAAGCCGAACACCGGGGAGCTGTTTTTT. Translated, it gives CASSLVFSKPNTGELFF. The whole variable domain, remainder taken from reference TRBV5-1 and TRBJ2-2, is KAGVTQTPRYLIKTRGQQVTLSCSPISGHRSVSWYQQTPGQGLQFLFEYFSETQRNKGNFPGRFSGRQFSNSRSEMNVSTLELGDSALYLCASSLVFSKPNTGELFFGEGSRLTVL.

The chain links TRBV9 to TRBJ2-1; 13 nucleotides match TRBD2. CDR1 and CDR2 (germline): SGDLS, YYNGEE. This CDR3 region has 16 residues. With 0 bases clipped from V and 8 bases from J, the junction kept 5 bases outside the gene matches. CDR3 DNA: TGTGCCAGCAGCGTAGATAGGACTAGCGGGGGTCATGAGCAGTTCTTC. This translates into CASSVDRTSGGHEQFF.

The J gene is TRBJ1-2, the V gene TRBV25-1; possible D gene TRBD1, 6 bases. Trimming shortened V by 5 bases and J by 1 base, and 14 bases separated the two germline ends. The length of the CDR3 is 15 residues. Germline V gene lookup returns CDR1 MGHDK and CDR2 SYGVNS. In DNA form, the CDR3 reads TGTGCCAGCAGTCCGAGCAGGGGATTTAACTATGGCTACACCTTC. This sequence encodes CASSPSRGFNYGYTF.

This chain connects TRBV9 to TRBJ1-5; tentatively, D is TRBD1 (6 bases). V was pared by 4 bases and J by 1 base, with 12 bases between. The CDR3 sequence is 15 residues long. Germline V gene sequence: CDR1 SGDLS, CDR2 YYNGEE. This chain's CDR3 is CASSPGHRSNQPQHF. The CDR3 bases are TGTGCCAGCAGCCCGGGACACCGAAGCAATCAGCCCCAGCATTTT.

This rearrangement joins TRBV7-9 to TRBJ1-3; D remains ambiguous. CDR1 SEHNR and CDR2 FQNEAQ come from the germline V gene (reference sequence). The CDR3 is 13 residues long. V was clipped by 3 bases and J by 4 bases, with 7 bases between them. CDR3 coding DNA: TGTGCCAGCAGCTTGCCTACCGGAAACACCATATATTTT. This encodes CASSLPTGNTIYF.

The chain couples TRBV27 to TRBJ1-2; perhaps TRBD1 as D (5 bases). V was cut by 4 bases and J by 7 bases, with 13 bases left in between. CDR3 length: 13 residues. The germline V gene has CDR1 MNHEY and CDR2 SMNVEV (reference sequence). The CDR3 DNA follows: TGTGCCAGCAGTTGGGGGGGTCTCTCTGGCTACACCTTC. Its protein product is CASSWGGLSGYTF.

The chain joins TRBV3-1 (or the pseudogene TRBV3-2) to TRBJ2-1; possibly TRBD2 for D (6 bases). The CDR3 runs 15 residues. Trimming shortened V by 4 bases and J by 0 bases, and 10 bases separated the two germline ends. Germline loops: CDR1 LGHDT, CDR2 YNNKEL (reference sequence). This CDR3 is CASSPGGSSYNEQFF. The CDR3 DNA reads TGTGCCAGCAGCCCCGGGGGAAGCTCCTACAATGAGCAGTTCTTC.

The rearrangement joins TRBV5-1 to TRBJ1-5; D not certain. V lost 2 bases and J lost 0, with 9 bases in between. Germline V gene data show CDR1 as SGHRS and CDR2 as YFSETQ. This CDR3 has 15 amino acids. The CDR3 DNA reads as TGCGCCAGCAGCTTCGGAGATTATAGCAATCAGCCCCAGCATTTT. It yields the protein CASSFGDYSNQPQHF.

This chain uses TRBV11-3 with TRBJ2-7; 8 nucleotides line up with TRBD1. From germline, CDR1 is SGHNT and CDR2 YENEEA. V was pared by 2 bases and J by 3 bases, with 6 bases of the junction left unmatched. There are 15 residues in the CDR3. CDR3 DNA: TGTGCCAGCAGCTTAAATTCAGGGGGCGACTACGAGCAGTACTTC. It yields the protein CASSLNSGGDYEQYF.

The V gene is TRBV28, the J gene TRBJ1-1; no clear D. The CDR3 spans 16 residues. The V end was cut by 5 bases, the J end by 3 bases, with 19 bases between. Looked up from germline, CDR1 is MDHEN and CDR2 is SYDVKM. The CDR3 DNA reads as TGTGCCAGCAGTAAAGCCCAGAGGATTCGGCACACTGAAGCTTTCTTT. Encoded protein: CASSKAQRIRHTEAFF.

The V and J genes are TRBV4-1 and TRBJ2-7; D is possibly TRBD1 (6 bases). The CDR3 runs to 15 residues. V was cut by 2 bases and J by 3 bases, with 14 bases left in between. The germline gives CDR1 MGHRA, CDR2 YSYEKL. The CDR3 is CASSQLPGTNYEQYF. CDR3 DNA sequence: TGCGCCAGCAGCCAACTTCCCGGGACAAACTACGAGCAGTACTTC.

V and J are TRBV5-1 and TRBJ1-1; D unclear. The CDR3 contains 13 residues. Germline CDR1 SGHRS, CDR2 YFSETQ. The germline V and J ends were trimmed by 0 bases and 2 bases, with 5 bases remaining between them. CDR3 sequence reads: CASSLVVNTEAFF. The CDR3 region has the DNA TGCGCCAGCAGCTTGGTCGTTAACACTGAAGCTTTCTTT. The whole variable domain, filled in from reference TRBV5-1 and TRBJ1-1, reads KAGVTQTPRYLIKTRGQQVTLSCSPISGHRSVSWYQQTPGQGLQFLFEYFSETQRNKGNFPGRFSGRQFSNSRSEMNVSTLELGDSALYLCASSLVVNTEAFFGQGTRLTVV.

This clone occurred once. This chain joins TRBV5-1 and TRBJ1-1; 9 bases match TRBD1. CDR3 length equals 15 residues. Germline CDR1 reads SGHRS; CDR2 reads YFSETQ. V gave up 5 bases and J gave up 7 bases; unmatched junction bases: 12. CDR3 sequence (DNA): TGCGCCAGCAGTCTACCGGGACAGGGAGTGTATGAAGCTTTCTTT. Translation gives CASSLPGQGVYEAFF.

This clone occurred a few times. V gene TRBV6-5 combines with J gene TRBJ2-5; D is undetermined. Germline V gene lookup returns CDR1 MNHEY and CDR2 SVGAGI. Trimming stripped 4 bases from V and 5 bases from J, with 8 bases between. This CDR3 has 12 residues. The CDR3 region has the DNA TGTGCCAGCAGTTTCCCCAGGGAGACCCAGTACTTC. Translated: CASSFPRETQYF.

The J gene is TRBJ1-1, the V gene TRBV14; D is possibly TRBD1 (6 bases). Germline CDR1 SGHDN, CDR2 FVKESK. This CDR3 is built from 13 residues. V shed 3 bases and J shed 4 bases, with 9 bases lying between them. CDR3 protein: CASSHTRGTEAFF. The CDR3 DNA is TGTGCCAGCAGCCACACCAGGGGCACTGAAGCTTTCTTT.

The chain recombines TRBV19 with TRBJ2-6; no reliable D call. The CDR3 extends over 13 amino acids. The V and J ends lost 8 bases and 0 bases respectively, with 5 bases between them. Germline CDR1 LNHDA, CDR2 SQIVND (reference sequence). The CDR3 DNA reads TGTGCCAGTGGAGACTCTGGGGCCAACGTCCTGACTTTC. As protein: CASGDSGANVLTF.

This clone was counted a single time. This chain uses TRBV20-1 with TRBJ1-5; no clear D. Germline V gene lookup returns CDR1 DFQATT and CDR2 SNEGSKA (reference sequence). V was shortened by 3 bases and J by 2 bases, with 14 bases between the two germline ends. There are 15 residues in the CDR3. CDR3 coding DNA: TGCAGTGCTAGTCTTACCGGGGTAGGCAATCAGCCCCAGCATTTT. Translated: CSASLTGVGNQPQHF.

This chain uses TRBV11-2 with TRBJ2-5; TRBD2 is a possible D gene (5 bases). This CDR3 comprises 14 residues. From germline, CDR1 is SGHAT and CDR2 FQNNGV. Between the trimmed V and J ends, which lost 5 bases and 5 bases, there was a span of 15 bases. The CDR3: CASSVTLGVETQYF. CDR3 nucleotide sequence: TGTGCCAGCAGCGTAACCCTGGGAGTCGAGACCCAGTACTTC.

V gene TRBV19 combines with J gene TRBJ1-1; 7 positions agree with TRBD1. Germline values: CDR1 LNHDA, CDR2 SQIVND (reference sequence). V was pared by 10 bases and J by 1 base, with 3 bases of the junction left unmatched. The CDR3 runs 12 residues. CDR3 sequence: CAIRQGNTEAFF. The DNA for the CDR3 is TGTGCCATCCGACAGGGGAACACTGAAGCTTTCTTT. The full variable domain, with the rest looked up from reference TRBV19 and TRBJ1-1, is DGGITQSPKYLFRKEGQNVTLSCEQNLNHDAMYWYRQDPGQGLRLIYYSQIVNDFQKGDIAEGYSVSREKKESFPLTVTSAQKNPTAFYLCAIRQGNTEAFFGQGTRLTVV.

J is TRBJ2-3 and V is TRBV5-4; 8 nucleotides agree with TRBD2. V dropped 1 base and J dropped 4; count of bases not matched to a gene: 5. The length of the CDR3 is 15 residues. The germline CDR1 and CDR2 sequences are SGHNT and YYREEE (reference sequence). The CDR3: CASSLRLAGADTQYF. The CDR3 DNA sequence: TGTGCCAGCAGCTTGCGCCTAGCGGGCGCAGATACGCAGTATTTT.

The chain is built from TRBV11-3 and TRBJ2-1; D is perhaps TRBD2 (5 bases). Germline V gene sequence: CDR1 SGHNT, CDR2 YENEEA. The germline V and J ends were trimmed by 6 bases and 4 bases, with 10 bases remaining between them. The CDR3 has 13 residues. This chain's CDR3 is CASRLRGYNEQFF. In nucleotides, the CDR3 is TGTGCCAGCAGGCTGCGAGGGTACAATGAGCAGTTCTTC. The entire variable domain, with the rest obtained from reference TRBV11-3 and TRBJ2-1, is as follows: EAGVVQSPRYKIIEKKQPVAFWCNPISGHNTLYWYLQNLGQGPELLIRYENEEAVDDSQLPKDRFSAERLKGVDSTLKIQPAELGDSAVYLCASRLRGYNEQFFGPGTRLTVL.

The CDR3 is CASSEQQGAGGYGYTF. CDR3 sequence (DNA): TGTGCCAGCAGTGAACAACAGGGGGCGGGAGGATATGGCTACACCTTC. The chain recombines TRBV2 with TRBJ1-2; 9 positions agree with TRBD1. CDR3 size: 16 residues. CDR1 is SNHLY and CDR2 is FYNNEI in the germline V gene. With V trimmed by 2 bases and J by 5 bases, 9 bases remained unmatched.

The chain recombines TRBV5-6 with TRBJ1-5; 11 bases line up with TRBD1. The CDR3 covers 15 residues. V lost 4 bases to trimming and J lost 5 bases; unmatched junction nucleotides: 5. CDR1 is SGHDT, CDR2 YYEEEE, per germline. The CDR3 bases are TGTGCCAGCAGCAGCAGGACAGGGGGCGATCAGCCCCAGCATTTT. Residues: CASSSRTGGDQPQHF.

V and J are TRBV7-6 and TRBJ1-6; 8 positions agree with TRBD1. The germline gives CDR1 SGHVS, CDR2 FNYEAQ. V shed 1 base and J 14 bases; nucleotides not matched to a gene: 16. The CDR3 consists of 17 residues. CDR3 loop: CASSLGRLGTGPRSLHF. CDR3 DNA: TGTGCCAGCAGCTTAGGGAGGTTGGGGACAGGCCCCCGATCCCTCCACTTT.

The V gene is TRBV21-1, the J gene TRBJ2-5; TRBD2, the table's D call, lacks a check against the DNA. TRBV21-1 is termed a pseudogene. This CDR3 region has 16 residues. CDR3 in amino acids: CASSKARRFRGETQYF. The CDR3 DNA sequence: TGTGCCAGCAGCAAAGCCCGACGATTCCGAGGGGAGACCCAGTACTTC.

This chain uses TRBV28 with TRBJ1-1, with D perhaps matching TRBD1 (6 bases). Trimming pared 6 bases from V and 0 bases from J, leaving 14 bases between. CDR1 is MDHEN, CDR2 SYDVKM, per germline. The CDR3 contains 15 residues. CDR3: CASRPTGNMNTEAFF. In DNA, the CDR3 is TGTGCCAGCAGACCGACAGGAAATATGAACACTGAAGCTTTCTTT.

V is TRBV28 and J is TRBJ1-6, with unresolved D. CDR3 length: 13 residues. Trimming removed 2 bases from V and 14 bases from J, with 13 bases in between. Germline CDR1 reads MDHEN; CDR2 reads SYDVKM. CDR3 region: CASSLATAGSLHF. Here the CDR3 DNA reads TGTGCCAGCAGTTTAGCGACGGCAGGATCCCTCCACTTT. Together with reference TRBV28 and TRBJ1-6, the CDR3 gives the full variable domain: DVKVTQSSRYLVKRTGEKVFLECVQDMDHENMFWYRQDPGLGLRLIYFSYDVKMKEKGDIPEGYSVSREKKERFSLILESASTNQTSMYLCASSLATAGSLHFGNGTRLTVT.